The sequence of this T cell receptor (beta chain) was determined in a study of T-cell reconstitution after alpha-beta-depleted transplantation in children. Germline CDR1 is KGHSH and CDR2 is LQKENI. Trimming removed 0 bases from V and 8 bases from J; junction bases left unmatched: 7. This CDR3 comprises 17 residues. A few counts support this clonotype. Molecular barcoding with unique molecular identifiers was used for the TCRbeta library. TCRdb redid the calling of the PCR reads with MiXCR, one entry per CDR3 protein. In the table there are about 420,000 distinct CDR3 sequences, approximately 11% of which are singletons.

This TCR came from a human donor who donated a stem cell graft to a child with acute myeloid leukemia. Specimen: PBMCs from the stem cell graft donor, collected from the stem cell graft. J is TRBJ2-3 and V is TRBV18; 14 nucleotides agree with TRBD2. DNA of the CDR3: TGTGCCAGCTCACCACCGGGGACTAGCGGGAGATCGGGTACGCAGTATTTT. Protein product: CASSPPGTSGRSGTQYF.